This TCR beta chain was recorded in a study of shared clonotypes between healthy human individuals. Study conclusions and caveats: Roughly 5% of naive CD4 clonotypes were shared across a few donors.

As regards this clone: What it recognizes is unknown.

Repertoires were generated with immunoSEQ multiplex PCR, while TCRdb's copy carries only in-frame clones and drops some. This sample has about 580,000 clones, with 98% found just once. CD45RO-negative, CCR7-positively selected cells formed the naive CD8 fraction, excluding terminally differentiated effector memory CD45RA+ cells. Those who donated were healthy HIV-negative adults, with no recent acute infections or vaccinations reported. This TCR was recovered from a man aged 30-40 years in good health. The sample consisted of naive CD8+ T cells sorted from blood.

CDR3 loop: CASSGWDIARNTIYF. CDR3 coding DNA: TGTGCCAGCAGTGGCTGGGACATAGCTAGAAACACCATATATTTT. The chain is built from TRBV2 and TRBJ1-3; D is possibly TRBD1 (6 bases). V was clipped by 4 bases and J by 5 bases, with 15 bases between them. Germline loops: CDR1 SNHLY, CDR2 FYNNEI. This CDR3 spans 15 amino acids.